This entry concerns a single T cell receptor beta chain. This entry comes from a study of blood T cell repertoires in COVID-19. The wider study: Samples came from the United States, Italy and Spain, spanning acute and convalescent COVID-19.

Profiling relied on immunoSEQ multiplex PCR, and the TCRdb table lists in-frame clones only, not all of them. The sample includes 250,000 or so clones, 85% to 90% of them seen just once. The CDR3 extends over 14 amino acids. Trimming cost V 0 bases and J 5 bases, with 9 bases left between them. Looked up from germline, CDR1 is SGHNT and CDR2 is YYREEE (reference sequence). Ages ranged from about 18 to 89 years, with residence in 24 US areas. The TCR sequence derives from a man in his forties who had recovered from COVID-19. Sequenced material: PBMCs or T cells enriched from blood (not recorded which). The chain has TRBV5-4 and TRBJ2-1, with no clear D. The CDR3 DNA follows: TGTGCCAGCAGCTTGGGGATGGCGGACAATGAGCAGTTCTTC. It codes for CASSLGMADNEQFF.